The next 10 T cell receptor beta chains were all read from a single sample in a study of cytomegalovirus exposure and HLA in healthy donors. PCR used 60 Vbeta primers and 13 Jbeta primers. The table came from immunoSEQ multiplex PCR; TCRdb's copy has only in-frame clones and leaves some out. Here the sample spans 150,000 to 200,000 clones, over 80% being singletons. Sequencing was performed on PBMCs. These receptors were collected from a male donor in good health and CMV-seropositive.

The J gene is TRBJ2-7, the V gene TRBV19, with 9 bases fitting TRBD1. With V trimmed by 7 bases and J by 5 bases, 12 bases remained unmatched. This CDR3 spans 15 amino acids. Looked up from germline, CDR1 is LNHDA and CDR2 is SQIVND (reference sequence). Here the CDR3 reads CASTSFGQGKNEQYF. In nucleotides, the CDR3 is TGTGCCAGTACTTCTTTTGGACAGGGGAAGAACGAGCAGTACTTC.

J is TRBJ1-5 and V is TRBV5-5; 10 nucleotides align to TRBD1. CDR3 length equals 17 residues. J lost 5 bases, V lost 4 bases, and 12 bases had no gene match. Per the germline V gene, CDR1 is SGHKS and CDR2 is YYEKEE (reference sequence). The chain's CDR3 is CASSPDRGAYRDQPQHF. In DNA form, the CDR3 reads TGTGCCAGCAGCCCGGACAGGGGGGCTTATAGGGATCAGCCCCAGCATTTT.

The chain employs TRBV7-2 and TRBJ2-6; 11 bases line up with TRBD1. The CDR3 consists of 18 residues. V dropped 4 bases and J dropped 0; count of bases not matched to a gene: 5. CDR1 SGHTA and CDR2 FQGNSA come from the germline V gene. CDR3 sequence reads: CASSWGQGVFSGANVLTF. The CDR3 bases are TGTGCCAGCAGCTGGGGACAGGGGGTCTTCTCTGGGGCCAACGTCCTGACTTTC.

The sample holds one count of this clone. The V and J genes are TRBV4-3 and TRBJ2-5; D is possibly TRBD2 (5 bases). V shed 0 bases and J shed 4 bases, with 12 bases lying between them. The CDR3 runs to 15 residues. Germline V lookup: CDR1 LGHNA, CDR2 YSLEER. The CDR3 is CASSQEVGSGETQYF. The CDR3 nucleotides are TGCGCCAGCAGCCAAGAAGTAGGGAGCGGAGAGACCCAGTACTTC.

The chain employs TRBV14 and TRBJ2-1; tentatively, D is TRBD1 (5 bases). This CDR3 has 15 amino acids. V was trimmed by 4 bases and J by 12 bases, leaving 22 bases between them. Germline V gene data show CDR1 as SGHDN and CDR2 as FVKESK. The CDR3 spells CASSPPLGGLQGQFF. CDR3 bases: TGTGCCAGCAGCCCCCCCCTGGGTGGGCTTCAGGGGCAGTTCTTC.

V usage is TRBV5-8 and J usage is TRBJ2-2; D is unclear. This CDR3 contains 14 residues. Germline loops: CDR1 SGHTS, CDR2 YDEGEE. Trimming left V 6 bases short and J 0 bases short, with 9 bases between. CDR3 nucleotide sequence: TGTGCCAGCACGTGGCAAGCGAACACCGGGGAGCTGTTTTTT. It codes for CASTWQANTGELFF.

The CDR3 bases are TGTGCCAGCAGCTTACTAACTGGCGGGAGGGTAGATACGCAGTATTTT. It specifies CASSLLTGGRVDTQYF. The rearrangement joins TRBV7-9 to TRBJ2-3; 9 bases fit TRBD2. CDR1 SEHNR and CDR2 FQNEAQ come from the germline V gene (reference sequence). The trim removed 2 bases at V and 5 bases at J, leaving 8 bases unmatched. This CDR3 has 16 residues.

Of note for this clone: The junction departs from germline at one end; a sequencing error may be responsible. The chain joins TRBV7-7 to TRBJ2-2; 9 bases agree with TRBD1. The CDR3 runs 16 residues. The germline V gene encodes CDR1 SSHAT and CDR2 FNYEAQ (reference sequence). CDR3 bases: TGTGCTAGCAGCGATGGACAGGGGAGCGGCACCGGGGAGCTGTTTTTT. This translates into CASSDGQGSGTGELFF.

This rearrangement joins TRBV11-3 to TRBJ2-3; TRBD2 matches 14 bases. V was pared by 2 bases and J by 5 bases, with 6 bases of the junction left unmatched. CDR1 and CDR2 from the germline V gene are SGHNT and YENEEA. This CDR3 contains 17 residues. For the CDR3, the DNA is TGTGCCAGCAGCTTATCGACTAGCGGGAGGGCCAAAGATACGCAGTATTTT. It specifies CASSLSTSGRAKDTQYF.

This clone has more than one count but fewer than ten. The chain joins TRBV5-1 to TRBJ2-7, with 9 bases that match TRBD1. This CDR3 is built from 15 residues. The V and J ends lost 2 bases and 1 base, in that order; junction bases with no gene match: 4. Germline lookup yields CDR1 SGHRS and CDR2 YFSETQ. The CDR3 DNA is TGCGCCAGCAGCTTTACGACAGGGGGATCCTACGAGCAGTACTTC. It codes for CASSFTTGGSYEQYF.